This T cell receptor (beta chain) was captured by sequencing in a study of blood T cell repertoires in COVID-19. About the research overall: COVID-19 samples from acute and convalescent phases originated in the United States, Italy and Spain. T cells, B-cell-depleted T cells, or PBMCs supplied cDNA or gDNA.

The CDR3 runs to 14 residues. V trimming: 7 bases; J trimming: 1 base; junction bases outside the gene matches: 6. The germline V gene has CDR1 SGHAT and CDR2 FQDESV (reference sequence). Original analysis: It was from reference gene primer amplification that nucleated cell counts were estimated. Only in-frame clones appear in the TCRdb table, and some are missing; sequencing was by immunoSEQ multiplex PCR. V and J calls and clone size are given by that table; D and trimming were obtained from the DNA. The sample yields approximately 210,000 clones, around 80% seen once. The chain employs TRBV11-1 and TRBJ2-7, with 8 bases that match TRBD2. Specimen: peripheral blood. The TCR was taken from a woman aged 40 to 50 with acute or convalescent COVID-19. This CDR3 reads CASTLAGGSYEQYF. CDR3 coding DNA: TGTGCCAGCACCCTGGCGGGGGGATCCTACGAGCAGTACTTC.